Following are 6 T cell receptor beta chains from one sample sequenced in a study of blood T cells in healthy people across ages. Through a sample-barcoded 5' primer and a J-beta primer mix, a second PCR was run for 7 to 11 cycles. A single record per CDR3 protein comes from TCRdb applying MiXCR to the 5' RACE reads. This sample yields roughly 1,700,000 distinct CDR3 sequences, of which over 25% are seen a single time; roughly 8.2% belongs to the top ten. Sample: blood. These receptors were collected from a woman between 25 and 40 years old in good health.

This clonotype was seen once. This chain uses TRBV12-3 or TRBV12-4 with TRBJ2-2; TRBD1 might be the D (7 bases). The CDR3 consists of 14 residues. Trimming stripped 6 bases from V and 6 bases from J, with 14 bases between. CDR3 DNA: TGTGCCAGCAGCCGGGCAGGGGGGCCCGGGGAGCTGTTTTTT. It encodes CASSRAGGPGELFF.

In its sample, this clonotype was seen a few times. J is TRBJ2-1 and V is TRBV11-2, with 9 bases matching TRBD1. From germline, CDR1 is SGHAT and CDR2 FQNNGV. The CDR3 consists of 18 residues. V lost 1 base to trimming and J lost 3 bases; unmatched junction nucleotides: 10. CDR3 DNA sequence: TGTGCCAGCAGCTTAGGGGGACAGGGAGGGTTTGGCTACAATGAGCAGTTCTTC. Its protein is CASSLGGQGGFGYNEQFF.

This clonotype has a handful of counts. The chain uses TRBV2 and TRBJ2-1; D is unresolved. The germline V gene encodes CDR1 SNHLY and CDR2 FYNNEI. V gave up 4 bases and J gave up 1 base, with 8 bases separating them. The CDR3 has 14 residues. The CDR3 DNA reads TGTGCCAGCAGTGCGTCTAGGTCCTACAATGAGCAGTTCTTC. It codes for CASSASRSYNEQFF.

The chain joins TRBV7-2 to TRBJ1-5; D is unresolved. The CDR3 has 16 amino acids. Deletions cut 0 bases from V and 5 bases from J, with 14 bases between. Looked up from germline, CDR1 is SGHTA and CDR2 is FQGNSA. The CDR3 loop reads CASSLAGPPGHQPQHF. DNA for the CDR3: TGTGCCAGCAGCTTAGCTGGACCGCCGGGCCATCAGCCCCAGCATTTT.

Concerning this clonotype: No conserved phenylalanine or tryptophan ends this CDR3, so it is likely a read error. The rearrangement links TRBV2 to TRBJ2-5; 8 bases match TRBD2. V lost 7 bases to trimming and J lost 1 base; unmatched junction nucleotides: 5. There are 14 residues in the CDR3. Looked up from germline, CDR1 is SNHLY and CDR2 is FYNNEI. The CDR3 DNA reads as TGTGCCAGCAACTTAGCGGGGCGCCAAGAGACCCAGTACTTG. Protein: CASNLAGRQETQYL.

This clonotype was detected ten times or more. The V and J genes are TRBV10-3 and TRBJ2-7, with 9 bases matching TRBD2. With 4 bases clipped from V and 1 base from J, the junction kept 5 bases outside the gene matches. The CDR3 extends over 15 amino acids. CDR1 ENHRY and CDR2 SYGVKD come from the germline V gene. The CDR3 DNA is TGTGCCATCAGTGCGGGCCTAGCGGGGTCCTACGAGCAGTACTTC. Protein: CAISAGLAGSYEQYF.